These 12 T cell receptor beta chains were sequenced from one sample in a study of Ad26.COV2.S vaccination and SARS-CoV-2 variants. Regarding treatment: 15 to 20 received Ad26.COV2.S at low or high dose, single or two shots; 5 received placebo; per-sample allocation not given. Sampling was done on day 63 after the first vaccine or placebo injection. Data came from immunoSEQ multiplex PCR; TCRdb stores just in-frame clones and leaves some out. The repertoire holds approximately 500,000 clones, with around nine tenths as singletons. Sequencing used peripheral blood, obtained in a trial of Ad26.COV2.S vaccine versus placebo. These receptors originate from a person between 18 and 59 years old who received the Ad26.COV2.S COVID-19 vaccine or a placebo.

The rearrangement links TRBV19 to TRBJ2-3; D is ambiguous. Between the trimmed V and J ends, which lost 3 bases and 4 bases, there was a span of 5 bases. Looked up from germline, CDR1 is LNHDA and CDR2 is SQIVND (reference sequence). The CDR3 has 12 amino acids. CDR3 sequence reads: CASSMTADTQYF. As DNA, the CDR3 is TGTGCCAGTAGTATGACGGCAGATACGCAGTATTTT.

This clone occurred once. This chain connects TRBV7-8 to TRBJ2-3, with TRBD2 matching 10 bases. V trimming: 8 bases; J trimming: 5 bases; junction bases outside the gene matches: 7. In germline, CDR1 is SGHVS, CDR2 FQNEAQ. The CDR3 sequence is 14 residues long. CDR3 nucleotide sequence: TGTGCCAGCGAAGCTAGCGGGAGAGAAGATACGCAGTATTTT. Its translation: CASEASGREDTQYF.

The CDR3 nucleotides are TGTGCCAGTAAATTCACACAGGGGGCGCGTGGGGCCAACGTCCTGACTTTC. This sequence encodes CASKFTQGARGANVLTF. The chain carries TRBV19 and TRBJ2-6; 9 bases fit TRBD1. Trimming at V came to 7 bases and at J to 3 bases, leaving 10 bases not matched to a gene. CDR1 LNHDA and CDR2 SQIVND come from the germline V gene (reference sequence). The CDR3 has 17 residues.

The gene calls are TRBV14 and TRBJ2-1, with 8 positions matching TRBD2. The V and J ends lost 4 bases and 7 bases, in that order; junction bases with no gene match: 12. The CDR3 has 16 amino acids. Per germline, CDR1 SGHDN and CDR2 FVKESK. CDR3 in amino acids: CASSPSGLALGNEQFF. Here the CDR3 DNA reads TGTGCCAGCAGCCCATCTGGACTAGCCTTGGGGAATGAGCAGTTCTTC.

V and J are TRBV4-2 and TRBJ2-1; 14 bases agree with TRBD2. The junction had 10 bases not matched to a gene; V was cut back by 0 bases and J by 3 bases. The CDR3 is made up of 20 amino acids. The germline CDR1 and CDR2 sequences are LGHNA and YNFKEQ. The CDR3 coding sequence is TGTGCCAGCAGCCAAGATTCACGACTAGCGGGAGGGGGATACTACAATGAGCAGTTCTTC. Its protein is CASSQDSRLAGGGYYNEQFF.

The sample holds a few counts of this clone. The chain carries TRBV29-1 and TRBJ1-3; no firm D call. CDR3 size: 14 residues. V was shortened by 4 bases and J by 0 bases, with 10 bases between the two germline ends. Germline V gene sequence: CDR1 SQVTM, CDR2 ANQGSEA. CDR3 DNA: TGCAGCGTTGGGCCCGACATCTCTGGAAACACCATATATTTT. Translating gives CSVGPDISGNTIYF.

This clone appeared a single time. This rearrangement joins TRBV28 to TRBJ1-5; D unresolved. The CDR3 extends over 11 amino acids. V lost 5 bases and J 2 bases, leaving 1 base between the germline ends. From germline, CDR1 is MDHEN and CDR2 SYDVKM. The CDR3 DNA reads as TGTGCCAGCAGTGGCAATCAGCCCCAGCATTTT. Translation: CASSGNQPQHF.

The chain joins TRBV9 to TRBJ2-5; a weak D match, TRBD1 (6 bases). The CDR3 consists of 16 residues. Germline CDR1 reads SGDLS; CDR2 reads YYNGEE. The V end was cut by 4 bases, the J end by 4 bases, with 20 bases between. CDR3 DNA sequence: TGTGCCAGCAGCTCCCAACAGGGCCGCCTGGGAGAGACCCAGTACTTC. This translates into CASSSQQGRLGETQYF.

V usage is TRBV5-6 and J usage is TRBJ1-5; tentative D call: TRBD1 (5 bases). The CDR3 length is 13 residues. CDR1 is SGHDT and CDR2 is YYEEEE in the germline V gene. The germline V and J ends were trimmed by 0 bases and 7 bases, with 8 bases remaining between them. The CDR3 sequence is CASSLAGDQPQHF. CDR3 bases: TGTGCCAGCAGCTTGGCGGGGGACCAGCCCCAGCATTTT.

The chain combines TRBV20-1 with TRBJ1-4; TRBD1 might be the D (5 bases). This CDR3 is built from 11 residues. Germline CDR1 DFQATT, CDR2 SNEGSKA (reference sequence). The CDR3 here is CSAYYSGKLFF. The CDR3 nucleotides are TGCAGCGCCTACTATTCAGGGAAACTGTTTTTT.

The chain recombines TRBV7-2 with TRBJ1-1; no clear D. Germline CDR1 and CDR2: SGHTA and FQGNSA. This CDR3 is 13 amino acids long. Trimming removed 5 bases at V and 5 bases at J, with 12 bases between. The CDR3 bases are TGTGCCAGCAGCCGAGATCCGGGGACTGAAGCTTTCTTT. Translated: CASSRDPGTEAFF.

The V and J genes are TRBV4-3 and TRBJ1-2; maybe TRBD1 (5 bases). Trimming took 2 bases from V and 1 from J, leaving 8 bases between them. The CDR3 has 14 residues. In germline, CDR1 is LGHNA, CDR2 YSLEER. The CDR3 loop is CASSQLGLNYGYTF. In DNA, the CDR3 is TGCGCCAGCAGCCAATTGGGACTTAACTATGGCTACACCTTC.